This T cell receptor (beta chain) was found in a study of T-cell reconstitution after alpha-beta-depleted transplantation in children. The CDR3 totals 12 residues. Germline V lookup: CDR1 SEHNR, CDR2 FQNEAQ (reference sequence). V lost 5 bases to trimming and J lost 5 bases, with 10 bases between them. Study-wide findings and caveats: Diversity of TCRbeta at day 60 was high in some patients, arising from surviving recipient T cells and thymic progenitors. A year had passed since transplant, and T-cell counts and diversity by then came mostly from newly produced T cells. It was reported that alpha-beta T cells came from several hundred expanded graft clones (about two months after transplant).

This clonotype was seen a few times. As yet, its antigen is unknown. Molecular barcoding with unique molecular identifiers was used for the TCRbeta library. TCRdb used MiXCR to reprocess the PCR reads, holding one entry per CDR3 protein. There are some 180,000 distinct CDR3 sequences in the sample; 6.6% occur only once, and approximately 5.7% lies in the top ten. This sequence originates from a boy between 2 and 10 years old with acute lymphoblastic leukemia, due to receive a stem cell transplant. This material consisted of PBMCs, taken before TCRalphabeta/CD19-depleted stem cell transplant. The chain joins TRBV7-9 to TRBJ2-7; D is uncertain. CDR3 coding DNA: TGTGCCAGCAGCCTTCGACTGCACGAGCAGTACTTC. Amino acid sequence: CASSLRLHEQYF.